This TCR beta chain appears in the sequencing data of a study of T-cell reconstitution after alpha-beta-depleted transplantation in children (dated by TCRdb to about 2016). Turning to the overall study: Using TCR repertoire profiling, the study followed T-cell immune reconstitution in a quantitative way in children after TCRalphabeta/CD19-depleted allogeneic hematopoietic cell transplantation. Results and caveats for the whole study, not just this receptor: The apparently early recovery of alphabetaT-cell counts about two months after transplant reportedly depended on only several hundred rapidly expanded clones that came from non-depleted graft cells. In some patients, the high TCRbeta diversity seen at day 60 was put down to recipient T cells and intrathymic progenitors that had survived conditioning. The frequencies of hyperexpanded clones fell over the following months, and after one year, T-cell counts and TCRbeta diversity were mostly attributed to newly produced T cells.

The CDR3 covers 15 residues, taking in both the cysteine and the phenylalanine. The DNA shown is the 45-base CDR3, in frame from base 1. For this chain, trimming is 4 bases at the V end and 0 bases at the J end, and the number of junction bases without a gene match is 3. Per the germline V gene, MNHEY is the CDR1 and SVGAGI is the CDR2. As to this clonotype: Its cognate antigen has yet to be identified. No base quality information exists; no much larger clone differs at one position.

The sample's treatment or condition label, in plain terms: allogeneic hematopoietic cell transplantation with graft depleted of TCRalphabeta T cells and CD19 B cells. The children who served as transplant recipients had been given grafts of TCRalphabeta/CD19-depleted allogeneic hematopoietic cells. Library preparation used PCR. The reads were generated on an Illumina HiSeq 2500. To normalize quantification of the TCRbeta repertoire, the TCR libraries were built with molecular barcoding that relied on unique molecular identifiers. TCRdb took the public reads, trimmed them with fastp at Q25, ran MiXCR for clone calling and kept in-frame beta chains. Entries that share a CDR3 protein sequence are merged under the most common genes and DNA. This sample holds fewer than 550,000 distinct CDR3 sequences; roughly 10% were observed only once. The ten top clones hold about 14% of the sample.

Material: PBMCs, mostly from graft donor cells, obtained 180 days after TCRalphabeta/CD19-depleted stem cell transplant. The clonotype comes from a female patient aged 2-15 years who had a stem cell transplant for aplastic anemia, so the T cells may come from the graft donor. This receptor chain uses TRBV6-5 and TRBJ2-7, and TRBD1 aligns with 10 junction nucleotides. The DNA is as follows: TGTGCCAGCAGTTCGAGGACAGGGGGCTCCTACGAGCAGTACTTC. This translates into CASSSRTGGSYEQYF.